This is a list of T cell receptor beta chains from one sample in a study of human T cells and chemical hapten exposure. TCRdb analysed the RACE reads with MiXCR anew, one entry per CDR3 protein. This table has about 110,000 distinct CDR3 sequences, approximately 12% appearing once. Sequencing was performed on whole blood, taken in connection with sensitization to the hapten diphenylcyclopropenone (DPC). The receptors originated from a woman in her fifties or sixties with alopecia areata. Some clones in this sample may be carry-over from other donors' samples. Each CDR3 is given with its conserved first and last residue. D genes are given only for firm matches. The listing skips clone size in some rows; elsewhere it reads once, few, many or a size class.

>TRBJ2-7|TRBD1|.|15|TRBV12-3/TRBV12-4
CASSPNRGNPYEQYF
TGTGCCAGCAGTCCCAACAGGGGAAATCCCTACGAGCAGTACTTC
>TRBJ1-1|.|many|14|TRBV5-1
CASSLGGYNTEAFF
TGCGCCAGCAGCTTGGGGGGTTACAACACTGAAGCTTTCTTT
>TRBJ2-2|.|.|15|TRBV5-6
CASINRVRNTGELFF
TGTGCCAGCATTAACAGGGTGAGGAACACCGGGGAGCTGTTTTTT
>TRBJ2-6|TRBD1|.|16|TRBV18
CASSDRQTSGANVLTF
TGTGCCAGCTCGGACAGGCAGACTTCTGGGGCCAACGTCCTGACTTTC
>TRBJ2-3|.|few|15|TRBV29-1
CSVETTSLRTDTQYF
TGCAGCGTTGAGACTACTAGCCTACGTACAGATACGCAGTATTTT
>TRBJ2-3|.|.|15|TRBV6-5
CASSYGAEHTDTQYF
TGTGCCAGCAGTTATGGGGCAGAACACACAGATACGCAGTATTTT
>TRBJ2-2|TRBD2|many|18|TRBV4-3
CASSQEGGTYQYTGELFF
TGCGCCAGCAGCCAAGAGGGGGGGACTTACCAGTACACCGGGGAGCTGTTTTTT
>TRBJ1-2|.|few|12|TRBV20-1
CSARGVSYGYTF
TGCAGTGCTAGAGGAGTTAGCTATGGCTACACCTTC
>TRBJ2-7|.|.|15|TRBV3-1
CASSQDRRSAYEQYF
TGTGCCAGCAGCCAAGACAGGCGATCTGCCTACGAGCAGTACTTC
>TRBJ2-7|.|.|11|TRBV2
CASSGAGEQYF
TGTGCCAGCAGTGGGGCGGGCGAGCAGTACTTC
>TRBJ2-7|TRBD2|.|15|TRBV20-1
CSASPGTSGSHEQYF
TGCAGTGCTAGCCCCGGGACTAGCGGGAGCCACGAGCAGTACTTC
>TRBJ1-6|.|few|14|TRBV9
CASSERGTDSPLHF
TGTGCCAGCAGCGAGAGGGGGACGGATTCACCCCTCCACTTT
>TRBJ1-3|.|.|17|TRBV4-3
CASSQVVPILPGNTIYF
TGCGCCAGCAGCCAAGTAGTTCCCATTCTTCCTGGAAACACCATATATTTT
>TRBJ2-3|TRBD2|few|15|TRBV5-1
CASSSPGGSPDTQYF
TGCGCCAGCAGCTCCCCCGGGGGGTCCCCAGATACGCAGTATTTT
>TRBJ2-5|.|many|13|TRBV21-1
CASPAGYQETQYF
TGTGCCAGCCCCGCGGGGTACCAAGAGACCCAGTACTTC
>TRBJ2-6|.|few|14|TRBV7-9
CASSSVSGANVLTF
TGTGCCAGCAGCTCTGTCTCTGGGGCCAACGTCCTGACTTTC
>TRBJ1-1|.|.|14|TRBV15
CATSRDISSAKAFF
TGTGCCACCAGCAGAGATATTTCCTCGGCTAAAGCTTTCTTT
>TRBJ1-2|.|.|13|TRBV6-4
CASSVDGLYGYTF
TGTGCCAGCAGTGTCGACGGGCTCTATGGCTACACCTTC
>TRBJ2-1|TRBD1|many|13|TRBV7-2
CASRHPQGTGQFF
TGTGCCAGCAGACACCCGCAAGGGACAGGGCAGTTCTTC
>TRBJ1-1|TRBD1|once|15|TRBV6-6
CASSNHRTGNTEAFF
TGTGCCAGCAGCAACCACCGGACAGGGAACACTGAAGCTTTCTTT
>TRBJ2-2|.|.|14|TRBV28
CASSYVILAGELFF
TGTGCCAGCAGTTACGTTATACTCGCCGGGGAGCTGTTTTTT
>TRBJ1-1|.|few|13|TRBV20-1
CSATYRVRTEAFF
TGCAGTGCTACATACAGGGTGAGAACTGAAGCTTTCTTT
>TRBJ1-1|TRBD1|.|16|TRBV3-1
CASSSPSGTANTEAFF
TGTGCCAGCAGCTCTCCCTCCGGGACAGCAAACACTGAAGCTTTCTTT
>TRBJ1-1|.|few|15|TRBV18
CASSPPTSGGTEAFF
TGTGCCAGCTCACCACCTACTTCGGGGGGCACTGAAGCTTTCTTT
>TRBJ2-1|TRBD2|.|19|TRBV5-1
CASSLARLAGSEAHNEQFF
TGCGCCAGCAGCTTGGCCCGGCTAGCGGGATCAGAGGCCCACAATGAGCAGTTCTTC
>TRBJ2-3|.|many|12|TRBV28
CASRTSTDTQYF
TGTGCCAGCAGAACTAGCACAGATACGCAGTATTTT
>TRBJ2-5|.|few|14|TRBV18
CASSPPMQQETQYF
TGTGCCAGCTCACCACCGATGCAGCAAGAGACCCAGTACTTC
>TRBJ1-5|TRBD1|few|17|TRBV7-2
CASSLLPESGGYKSQHF
TGTGCCAGCAGCTTATTACCAGAATCAGGGGGTTATAAGTCCCAGCATTTT
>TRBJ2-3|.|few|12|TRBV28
CASSSPADTQYF
TGTGCCAGCAGTTCGCCCGCAGATACGCAGTATTTT
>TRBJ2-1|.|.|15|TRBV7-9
CASSSWTNNYNEQFF
TGTGCCAGCAGCTCGTGGACAAATAATTACAATGAGCAGTTCTTC
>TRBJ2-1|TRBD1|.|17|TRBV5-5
CASSLAGDRGRYNEQFF
TGTGCCAGCAGCTTGGCCGGAGACAGGGGGCGCTACAATGAGCAGTTCTTC
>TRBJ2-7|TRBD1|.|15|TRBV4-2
CASSQENTGGYEQYF
TGTGCCAGCAGCCAAGAGAACACAGGGGGCTACGAGCAGTACTTC
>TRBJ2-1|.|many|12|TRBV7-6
CASSLGGSEQFF
TGTGCCAGCAGCTTAGGGGGGAGTGAGCAGTTCTTC
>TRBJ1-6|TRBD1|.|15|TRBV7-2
CASSDDKTGVSPLHF
TGTGCCAGCAGCGACGATAAGACAGGGGTTTCACCCCTCCACTTT
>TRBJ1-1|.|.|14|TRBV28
CASSIRTLNTEAFF
TGTGCCAGCAGTATTCGGACACTGAACACTGAAGCTTTCTTT
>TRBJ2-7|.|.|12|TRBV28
CASSLISSGQYF
TGTGCCAGCAGTTTAATTTCCTCAGGGCAGTACTTC
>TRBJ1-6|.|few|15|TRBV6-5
CASSYGIARDSPLHF
TGTGCCAGCAGTTACGGGATCGCCAGGGATTCACCCCTCCACTTT
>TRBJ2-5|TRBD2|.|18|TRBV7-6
CASSHGSLAGDAKETQYF
TGTGCCAGCAGCCATGGGTCGTTAGCGGGAGACGCGAAAGAGACCCAGTACTTC
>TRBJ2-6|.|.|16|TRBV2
CASRETGTTRANVLTF
TGTGCCAGCAGAGAGACCGGGACGACCCGGGCCAACGTCCTGACTTTC
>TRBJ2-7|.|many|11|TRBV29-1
CSVVWTSEQYF
TGCAGCGTTGTTTGGACCAGCGAGCAGTACTTC
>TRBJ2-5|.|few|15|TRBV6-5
CASSYQGAWQETQYF
TGTGCCAGCAGTTACCAAGGGGCTTGGCAAGAGACCCAGTACTTC
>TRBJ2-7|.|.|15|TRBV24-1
CATSDPAGSCYEQYF
TGTGCCACCAGTGATCCAGCAGGGTCCTGCTACGAGCAGTACTTC
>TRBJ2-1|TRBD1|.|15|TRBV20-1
CSATPTSGTGDEQFF
TGCAGTGCGACCCCCACCTCCGGGACAGGGGATGAGCAGTTCTTC
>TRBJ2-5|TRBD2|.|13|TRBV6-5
CASSPGGGETQYF
TGTGCCAGCAGTCCCGGGGGAGGGGAGACCCAGTACTTC
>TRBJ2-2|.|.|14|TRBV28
CASSPWVPTGELFF
TGTGCCAGCAGCCCTTGGGTCCCCACCGGGGAGCTGTTTTTT
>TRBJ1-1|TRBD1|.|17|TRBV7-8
CASSLAGTGVLNTEAFF
TGTGCCAGCAGCTTAGCCGGGACAGGGGTCTTGAACACTGAAGCTTTCTTT
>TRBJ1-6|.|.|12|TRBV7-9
CASSLENSPLHF
TGTGCCAGCAGCTTAGAAAATTCACCCCTCCACTTT
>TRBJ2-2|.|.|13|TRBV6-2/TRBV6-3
CASSYQGGGELYF
TGTGCCAGCAGTTACCAGGGTGGCGGGGAGCTGTATTTT
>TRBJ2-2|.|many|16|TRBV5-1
CASSPQGRINTGELFF
TGCGCCAGCAGCCCCCAGGGACGGATTAACACCGGGGAGCTGTTTTTT
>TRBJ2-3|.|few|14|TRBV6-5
CASSYRTGTDTQYF
TGTGCCAGCAGTTACCGCACAGGGACAGATACGCAGTATTTT
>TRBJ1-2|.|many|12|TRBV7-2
CASSDVSDGYTF
TGTGCCAGCAGCGACGTTAGCGATGGCTACACCTTC
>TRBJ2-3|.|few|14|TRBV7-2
CASSLSRNTDTQYF
TGTGCCAGCAGCTTAAGTAGGAACACAGATACGCAGTATTTT
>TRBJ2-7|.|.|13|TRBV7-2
CASSLAAIYKQYF
TGTGCCAGCAGCTTAGCGGCCATCTACAAGCAGTACTTC
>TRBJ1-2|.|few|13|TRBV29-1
CSVESHDNYGYTF
TGCAGCGTTGAATCACACGATAACTATGGCTACACCTTC
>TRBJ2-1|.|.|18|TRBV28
CASSSFRRDGSIRDEQFF
TGTGCCAGCAGTTCCTTCAGACGGGACGGCTCTATTCGGGATGAGCAGTTCTTC
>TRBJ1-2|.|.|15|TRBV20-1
CSARNWGGANYGYTF
TGCAGTGCCAGAAATTGGGGGGGAGCTAACTATGGCTACACCTTC
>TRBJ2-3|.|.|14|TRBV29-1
CSVEVPGRIDTQYF
TGCAGCGTTGAAGTACCAGGGCGGATAGATACGCAGTATTTT